This TCR beta chain was identified during a study of CD8 T cells in ankylosing spondylitis (dated 2017 in TCRdb). Regarding the research as a whole: The study set out to find disease-linked TCR variants by profiling T cell receptor beta repertoires in ankylosing spondylitis patients and healthy donors. Samples of peripheral blood were taken, and for ankylosing spondylitis patients, synovial fluid was collected as well. In total, the full study cohort was made up of roughly 100 healthy donors and more than 20 ankylosing spondylitis patients.

Sequencing relied on an Illumina HiSeq 2500. Quantitative 5'-RACE with molecular barcodes was the method used to prepare the TCR beta libraries. The published analysis was carried out like this. A new computational method, built on a probabilistic model of VDJ rearrangement, was used to identify disease-linked TCR variants. Starting from the raw public reads, TCRdb applied fastp trimming at Q25, assembled clones with MiXCR and retained in-frame beta chains. All rows with the same CDR3 protein become a single entry with the most common DNA and genes. For this entry, the V and J calls and clone size follow TCRdb and not the study's own pipeline. The table for this sample lists some 30,000 distinct CDR3 sequences; 7.2% of them were counted only once. Clones ranked in the top ten supply over 9.5% of the sample. General conclusions and limits of the study: Significant enrichment of the disease-linked clones was reported in matched synovial fluid samples from ankylosing spondylitis patients. Some of the motif variants had been reported before in the synovial fluid and blood of reactive arthritis patients, a finding that suggests common disease-initiation mechanisms. In peripheral blood, the disease-linked clones were found at relatively low frequencies and had a CD8+ phenotype. Blood from ankylosing spondylitis patients appeared to be characterized by a TCR beta motif made up of eight highly homologous amino acid variants.

This clonotype was seen many times. Its antigen remains unidentified. No much larger clone is present one base from it, and per-base qualities are unavailable. The CDR3 sequence holds 15 residues, the cysteine and phenylalanine included. The only DNA kept is the CDR3, 45 bases in frame from the first base. V ends up 2 bases short and J 7 bases short, with an unmatched junction base count of 3. Reading the germline V gene (reference sequence) gives CDR1 LNHDA and CDR2 SQIVND. The source of this sequence is a male donor with ankylosing spondylitis or in good health (not recorded which). The rearranged segments are TRBV19 and TRBJ1-6; 9 bases in the junction line up with TRBD1. The sample was blood, either unsorted or a sorted T cell fraction (not recorded which). The CDR3 region has the sequence CASSIPGQGNSPLHF. The DNA reads TGTGCCAGTAGTATACCGGGACAGGGAAATTCACCCCTCCACTTT. With the portions outside the CDR3 filled from the reference TRBV19 and TRBJ1-6 genes, the complete variable region becomes DGGITQSPKYLFRKEGQNVTLSCEQNLNHDAMYWYRQDPGQGLRLIYYSQIVNDFQKGDIAEGYSVSREKKESFPLTVTSAQKNPTAFYLCASSIPGQGNSPLHFGNGTRLTVT.